The T cell receptor (beta chain) under discussion was sequenced for a study of T cell responses to AZD1222 COVID-19 vaccine. Overall study findings and caveats: Only 5 or 6 AZD1222 recipients were seropositive at baseline. Females made up more of the donors, who were largely white British, and clonal diversity may have come out too low.

Method: immunoSEQ multiplex PCR; TCRdb's copy keeps in-frame clones and lacks some. The sample carries 30,000 to 35,000 clones, 75% to 80% recorded once. Concerning this clone itself: Antigen unknown.

Sequenced material: peripheral blood, taken 28 days after the second AZD1222 dose. The clonotype comes from an adult who received the AZD1222 COVID-19 vaccine.

CDR3 in amino acids: CASSSPQTGELFF. The CDR3 nucleotides read TGTGCCAGCAGTTCCCCTCAAACCGGGGAGCTGTTTTTT. The chain combines TRBV5-4 with TRBJ2-2; no reliable D call. The CDR3 is 13 amino acids. The V end lost 5 bases, the J end lost 5 bases, and 10 bases lay between the germline ends. Germline CDR1 is SGHNT and CDR2 is YYREEE (reference sequence).